This T cell receptor (beta chain) was sequenced for a study of blood T cells in healthy people across ages. This clonotype was recorded a few times. Primers used in a second PCR of about 7 to 11 cycles were a sample-barcoded 5' primer and a J-beta primer mix. TCRdb recomputed calls from the 5' RACE reads with MiXCR, one row per CDR3 protein. The sample includes about 1.8 million distinct CDR3 sequences, just under 50% of them seen just once. This clonotype was sampled from a woman between 40 and 50 years old in good health. The sequenced sample was blood.

The CDR3 sequence: CASSAQGAYGYTF. The CDR3 DNA reads TGTGCCAGCAGCGCACAGGGGGCCTATGGCTACACCTTC. The chain carries TRBV12-3 or TRBV12-4 and TRBJ1-2; 9 bases match TRBD1. The CDR3 spans 13 residues. Germline trimming cut 6 bases from V and 4 bases from J; bases unmatched to any gene: 3.